Listed below are T cell receptor beta chains from one sample, sequenced in a study of T cells in tuberculosis. Assay used: immunoSEQ multiplex PCR; TCRdb lists only in-frame clones, some missing. The sample has over 30,000 clones, about 90% seen once. The source material was PBMCs, sampled at tuberculosis diagnosis. The receptors were sampled from an adult with tuberculosis. CDR3s include the opening cysteine and the closing phenylalanine or tryptophan. D genes are given only for firm matches. Where a row states a size, it is once, few, many or the class of an expanded clone; other rows omit it.

cdr3_aa cdr3_nt v_call d_call clone_size j_call
CASSLAGTGPEAFF TGTGCCAGCAGCTTAGCGGGGACAGGGCCTGAAGCTTTCTTT TRBV7-9 TRBD1 NA TRBJ1-1
CASSQGTGTGNEKLFF TGCGCCAGCAGCCAGGGTACCGGGACAGGGAATGAAAAACTGTTTTTT TRBV4-3 TRBD1 NA TRBJ1-4
CASSRGTGIQETQYF TGCGCCAGCAGCCGGGGGACAGGGATCCAAGAGACCCAGTACTTC TRBV4-1 TRBD1 NA TRBJ2-5
CASSPRREGPGNEQFF TGTGCCAGCAGCCCCCGGCGGGAGGGCCCGGGGAATGAGCAGTTCTTC TRBV5-4 TRBD2 NA TRBJ2-1
CASSRGRDTDTQYF TGCGCCAGCAGCCGGGGCAGGGACACAGATACGCAGTATTTT TRBV4-3 NA NA TRBJ2-3
CASSIGAGRSYNEQFF TGTGCCAGTAGTATAGGTGCGGGAAGATCCTACAATGAGCAGTTCTTC TRBV19 NA NA TRBJ2-1
CAWSVPRGIYNSPLHF TGTGCCTGGAGTGTACCAAGGGGAATTTATAATTCACCCCTCCACTTT TRBV30 NA NA TRBJ1-6
CASSSLRGGRPTYEQYF TGTGCCAGCAGCTCCCTTCGGGGAGGGAGGCCCACCTACGAGCAGTACTTC TRBV11-2 TRBD2 NA TRBJ2-7
CASSLPGIMNTEAFF TGTGCCAGCAGCCTCCCCGGGATCATGAACACTGAAGCTTTCTTT TRBV9 NA NA TRBJ1-1
CASSGTVTTEAFF TGTGCCAGCAGTGGGACAGTGACAACTGAAGCTTTCTTT TRBV25-1 NA once TRBJ1-1
CASSPETSGGNNEQFF TGTGCCAGCAGCCCCGAGACTAGCGGGGGTAACAATGAGCAGTTCTTC TRBV2 TRBD2 NA TRBJ2-1
CASSHHRTVNTEAFF TGTGCCAGCAGCCACCATAGGACAGTGAACACTGAAGCTTTCTTT TRBV6-5 NA NA TRBJ1-1
CASSTQLNTEAFF TGTGCCAGTAGTACACAGCTGAACACTGAAGCTTTCTTT TRBV19 NA NA TRBJ1-1
CASSSRGDSPLHF TGTGCCAGCAGCTCTCGGGGGGATTCACCCCTCCACTTT TRBV7-2 NA NA TRBJ1-6
CAWSVRSREIWQETQYF TGTGCCTGGAGTGTACGGTCCAGGGAAATCTGGCAAGAGACCCAGTACTTC TRBV30 NA NA TRBJ2-5
CASSLDRVHEQYF TGCGCCAGCAGCTTGGACAGGGTCCACGAGCAGTACTTC TRBV5-1 NA NA TRBJ2-7
CASSRGSGEQFF TGTGCCAGCAGCAGGGGCTCAGGGGAGCAGTTCTTC TRBV5-6 NA NA TRBJ2-1
CATSRRGLSQPQHF TGTGCCACCAGCAGAAGGGGATTAAGTCAGCCCCAGCATTTT TRBV15 NA NA TRBJ1-5
CASSHGTGVQNTEAFF TGTGCCAGCAGTCACGGGACAGGGGTGCAAAACACTGAAGCTTTCTTT TRBV28 TRBD1 once TRBJ1-1
CASSSWATAQETQYF TGTGCCAGCAGCTCTTGGGCGACAGCGCAAGAGACCCAGTACTTC TRBV28 NA once TRBJ2-5
CASSWGSRSSSYEQYF TGTGCCAGCAGCTGGGGCAGCCGGAGTAGCTCCTACGAGCAGTACTTC TRBV11-2 NA NA TRBJ2-7
CASNEGGPNYGYTF TGCGCCAGCAACGAAGGGGGCCCTAACTATGGCTACACCTTC TRBV5-1 TRBD1 NA TRBJ1-2
CASSAGWTTRYSGANVLTF TGCGCCAGCAGCGCTGGGTGGACTACTCGATACTCTGGGGCCAACGTCCTGACTTTC TRBV5-1 NA NA TRBJ2-6
CASIRTRQGAKNIQYF TGTGCCAGCATACGAACGAGACAGGGGGCCAAAAACATTCAGTACTTC TRBV5-6 TRBD1 NA TRBJ2-4
CAIPGDRGPNEQFF TGTGCCATCCCCGGGGACAGGGGGCCCAATGAGCAGTTCTTC TRBV2 TRBD1 NA TRBJ2-1
CASSRPGQGADTQYF TGTGCCAGCAGTCGCCCGGGACAGGGGGCAGATACGCAGTATTTT TRBV28 TRBD1 NA TRBJ2-3
CATSPGTLNQPQHF TGTGCCACTTCCCCAGGTACTTTGAATCAGCCCCAGCATTTT TRBV5-4 NA NA TRBJ1-5
CAISDDRGVETQYF TGTGCCATCAGTGACGACAGGGGAGTAGAGACCCAGTACTTC TRBV10-3 TRBD1 NA TRBJ2-5
CASRSGRVTYNEQFF TGTGCCAGCAGGAGCGGGAGGGTCACCTACAATGAGCAGTTCTTC TRBV2 TRBD2 NA TRBJ2-1
CASSQGWDRVNEQFF TGCGCCAGCAGCCAAGGTTGGGACAGGGTCAATGAGCAGTTCTTC TRBV4-3 TRBD1 NA TRBJ2-1
CASSLGGNQETQYF TGCGCCAGCAGCTTGGGAGGGAACCAAGAGACCCAGTACTTC TRBV5-1 NA NA TRBJ2-5
CASSLDHRQGSGRAFF TGTGCCAGCAGCTTAGACCACAGACAGGGGTCGGGGCGAGCTTTCTTT TRBV7-8 TRBD1 NA TRBJ1-1
CASSHRDREGYTF TGTGCCAGCAGTCACCGGGACAGGGAGGGCTACACCTTC TRBV6-5 TRBD1 NA TRBJ1-2
CASSLNIADTEAFF TGCGCCAGCAGCTTAAACATAGCGGACACTGAAGCTTTCTTT TRBV5-1 NA NA TRBJ1-1
CASRRDREPLYEQYF TGTGCCAGCAGGCGGGACAGGGAACCCCTCTACGAGCAGTACTTC TRBV6-1 TRBD1 NA TRBJ2-7
CASSESSEQASNYEQYF TGCGCCAGCAGTGAGTCGTCTGAGCAGGCTTCCAACTACGAGCAGTACTTC TRBV10-1 NA NA TRBJ2-7
CASSPLEGLRGNTIYF TGTGCCAGCTCTCCCCTGGAGGGGCTAAGGGGAAACACCATATATTTT TRBV18 NA NA TRBJ1-3
CASSFSKETQYF TGTGCCAGCAGTTTTAGTAAAGAGACCCAGTACTTC TRBV2 NA few TRBJ2-5
CASSLGGGLTDTQYF TGTGCCAGCAGCTTAGGAGGGGGCTTGACAGATACGCAGTATTTT TRBV7-9 TRBD1 NA TRBJ2-3
CAIGEMSGTGGGNYGYTF TGTGCCATCGGCGAGATGTCCGGGACAGGGGGCGGTAACTATGGCTACACCTTC TRBV10-3 TRBD1 NA TRBJ1-2
CASSIQGDQPQHF TGTGCCAGTAGTATACAGGGGGACCAGCCCCAGCATTTT TRBV19 TRBD1 few TRBJ1-5
CASRARGDTGELFF TGTGCCAGCAGAGCCAGGGGGGACACCGGGGAGCTGTTTTTT TRBV2 NA NA TRBJ2-2
CASSQSATENYGYTF TGCGCCAGCAGCCAATCGGCCACAGAAAACTATGGCTACACCTTC TRBV4-1 NA NA TRBJ1-2
CASSPQRTSGETQYF TGTGCCAGCAGCCCCCAGAGGACTAGCGGAGAGACCCAGTACTTC TRBV7-2 TRBD2 NA TRBJ2-5
CASSRGGRLNTDTQYF TGCGCCAGCAGCCGGGGGGGCAGGCTGAACACAGATACGCAGTATTTT TRBV4-3 NA NA TRBJ2-3
CASSLYSLLTDTQYF TGCGCCAGCAGCTTGTACAGCCTACTCACAGATACGCAGTATTTT TRBV5-1 NA NA TRBJ2-3
CAWSQRGPVGEKLFF TGTGCCTGGAGTCAGCGGGGACCCGTTGGTGAAAAACTGTTTTTT TRBV30 NA NA TRBJ1-4
CASSDFTSGGVKTETQYF TGTGCCAGCAGTGACTTCACTAGCGGGGGGGTTAAAACGGAGACCCAGTACTTC TRBV2 TRBD2 NA TRBJ2-5
CASSVAPLAVDNEQFF TGTGCCAGCAGCGTAGCTCCCCTAGCCGTTGACAATGAGCAGTTCTTC TRBV9 NA NA TRBJ2-1
CASSSSGSSTDTQYF TGCGCCAGCAGCTCTAGCGGGTCTAGCACAGATACGCAGTATTTT TRBV5-1 TRBD2 NA TRBJ2-3
CASRVGLAGPYNEQFF TGCGCCAGCAGAGTGGGACTAGCGGGTCCATACAATGAGCAGTTCTTC TRBV5-1 TRBD2 NA TRBJ2-1
CASDDDMHTQYF TGTGCCAGCGATGACGACATGCATACGCAGTATTTT TRBV2 NA NA TRBJ2-3
CASGLVAGVEYGYTF TGTGCTAGTGGTTTGGTAGCAGGGGTTGAATATGGCTACACCTTC TRBV12-5 NA NA TRBJ1-2
CASSAAGPYGYTF TGTGCCAGCAGCGCCGCAGGTCCCTATGGCTACACCTTC TRBV7-2 NA once TRBJ1-2
CASSPDGGTQYF TGTGCCAGCAGCCCCGACGGGGGGACCCAGTACTTC TRBV7-8 NA NA TRBJ2-5
CASSLGGIEQYF TGTGCCAGCAGCTTAGGAGGAATCGAGCAGTACTTC TRBV7-9 NA NA TRBJ2-7
CASSLPGQHYGYTF TGTGCCAGCAGCTTACCCGGACAGCACTATGGCTACACCTTC TRBV7-2 NA once TRBJ1-2
CASSLGLGGETQYF TGCGCCAGCAGCCTCGGATTGGGGGGAGAGACCCAGTACTTC TRBV5-1 NA once TRBJ2-5
CASSEAIPGDEETQYF TGTGCCAGCAGTGAAGCGATCCCAGGGGATGAGGAGACCCAGTACTTC TRBV6-1 NA once TRBJ2-5
CASSSGQGGNEQFF TGTGCCAGCAGCTCCGGACAGGGGGGGAATGAGCAGTTCTTC TRBV7-9 TRBD1 NA TRBJ2-1